This TCR beta chain originates from a study of identical twins. Broader study findings: Monozygotic twin pairs showed more out-of-frame TCR alpha sharing than models estimated.

This clonotype was seen ten or more times. What it binds is unknown. The trim removed 1 base at V and 4 bases at J, leaving 13 bases unmatched. This CDR3 has 18 amino acids. Germline V gene data show CDR1 as MGHRA and CDR2 as YSYEKL. Addition of a universal primer site occurred through template switching, and cDNA carried unique molecular identifiers. TCRdb re-called the 5' RACE reads with MiXCR, one entry per CDR3 protein. The sample lists 250,000 or so distinct CDR3 sequences, approximately 7.3% occurring once. The sample also formed part of further work on yellow fever vaccine responses in identical twins.

The chain has TRBV4-1 and TRBJ2-7; 10 positions match TRBD1. This TCR was recovered from a woman aged 18-30 years in good health. Sequencing input: CD8+ T cells sorted from blood. CDR3 coding DNA: TGCGCCAGCAGCCAAGCGGGGACAGGGGCACCTCCTTTGTACGAGCAGTACTTC. This gives the protein CASSQAGTGAPPLYEQYF.